Below are 5 T cell receptor beta chains sequenced from a single sample in a study of STAT5B mutations in CD4+ large granular lymphocyte leukemia. This table comes from immunoSEQ multiplex PCR, and its TCRdb copy is limited to in-frame clones, with some not included. This sample carries 24,000 or so clones, 74% of them seen once, and the ten largest clones take around a tenth. Sequencing was performed on CD4+ T cells from blood buffy coats. All receptors come from a human donor in good health.

V and J are TRBV27 and TRBJ1-2; D not resolved. The germline V and J ends were trimmed by 5 bases and 0 bases, with 13 bases remaining between them. Germline V gene sequence: CDR1 MNHEY, CDR2 SMNVEV (reference sequence). The length of the CDR3 is 15 residues. In DNA form, the CDR3 reads TGTGCCAGCAGTGTCCTGGGCAGTTCTAACTATGGCTACACCTTC. As protein: CASSVLGSSNYGYTF.

The chain carries TRBV7-2 and TRBJ1-2; 8 bases are a match to TRBD1. The CDR3 covers 14 residues. Germline CDR1 and CDR2: SGHTA and FQGNSA. V shed 5 bases and J 4 bases; nucleotides not matched to a gene: 6. In nucleotides, the CDR3 is TGTGCCAGCAGCCAACAGGGGGGATCCTATGGCTACACCTTC. It translates to CASSQQGGSYGYTF.

Only a few counts were recorded for this clone. V is TRBV20-1 and J is TRBJ2-1, with unresolved D. V was cut by 5 bases and J by 7 bases, with 9 bases left in between. Looked up from germline, CDR1 is DFQATT and CDR2 is SNEGSKA (reference sequence). CDR3 size: 11 residues. CDR3 loop: CSASVWNEQFF. The CDR3 region has the DNA TGCAGTGCTTCGGTATGGAATGAGCAGTTCTTC.

V is TRBV7-3 and J is TRBJ2-1, with D tentatively TRBD1 (6 bases). V lost 1 base and J lost 3, with 7 bases in between. Germline V gene sequence: CDR1 SGHTA, CDR2 FQGTGA. The CDR3 runs 14 residues. This CDR3 is CASSLNRVYNEQFF. CDR3 coding DNA: TGTGCCAGCAGCTTAAACAGGGTCTACAATGAGCAGTTCTTC.

The rearrangement joins TRBV28 to TRBJ2-7; D is unclear. CDR1 is MDHEN and CDR2 is SYDVKM in the germline V gene. With 3 bases removed from V and 5 bases from J, the gap between germline ends came to 5 bases. The CDR3 has 11 residues. CDR3 in DNA: TGTGCCAGCAGTTTGTCCCACGAGCAGTACGTC. As protein: CASSLSHEQYV.